Listed below are T cell receptor beta chains from one sample, sequenced in a study of cytomegalovirus exposure and HLA in healthy donors. Method: immunoSEQ multiplex PCR; TCRdb's copy keeps in-frame clones and lacks some. This table has 100,000 to 120,000 clones, 76% appearing once. Material for sequencing was PBMCs. These receptors were collected from a man aged 25 to 40 in good health and CMV-seropositive. Both conserved end residues are part of each CDR3. Each record gives: J gene, V gene, clone size, D gene, CDR3 DNA, CDR3 protein. D genes are given only for firm matches. A row's size may be missing; if present it is once, few, many or a size class.

J gene: TRBJ1-1; V gene: TRBV6-5; clone size: once; D gene: TRBD1; CDR3 DNA: TGTGCCAGCAGCAGGCTGACCGGGACAGGGTCTGAAGCTTTCTTT; CDR3 protein: CASSRLTGTGSEAFF
J gene: TRBJ1-1; V gene: TRBV5-1; clone size: -; D gene: -; CDR3 DNA: TGCGCCAGCAGCTTGGGTTTTGACACTGAGGCTTTCTTT; CDR3 protein: CASSLGFDTEAFF
J gene: TRBJ2-7; V gene: TRBV10-1; clone size: few; D gene: TRBD1; CDR3 DNA: TGCGCCAGCAGCCGAATTCCATGGCCGGGACAGACATCCTACGAGCAGTACTTC; CDR3 protein: CASSRIPWPGQTSYEQYF
J gene: TRBJ1-1; V gene: TRBV9; clone size: few; D gene: -; CDR3 DNA: TGTGCCAGCAGCGACAACCCAAGGGGCACTGAAGCTTTCTTT; CDR3 protein: CASSDNPRGTEAFF
J gene: TRBJ1-1; V gene: TRBV27; clone size: -; D gene: TRBD1; CDR3 DNA: TGTGCCAGCAGTTCCCTACAGGGGTGGAACACTGAAGCTTTCTTT; CDR3 protein: CASSSLQGWNTEAFF
J gene: TRBJ2-5; V gene: TRBV2; clone size: -; D gene: -; CDR3 DNA: TGTGTAGGGAGTACCCAAGAGACCCAGTACTTC; CDR3 protein: CVGSTQETQYF
J gene: TRBJ2-7; V gene: TRBV9; clone size: few; D gene: TRBD2; CDR3 DNA: TGTGCCAGCAGCGCCGGACTAGCGGGGGGGCAAGACGAGCAGTACTTC; CDR3 protein: CASSAGLAGGQDEQYF
J gene: TRBJ2-5; V gene: TRBV4-1; clone size: -; D gene: -; CDR3 DNA: TGCGCCAGCAGCCAAGAGCCTATCCCCGGTTACGGAGAGACCCAGTACTTC; CDR3 protein: CASSQEPIPGYGETQYF
J gene: TRBJ2-7; V gene: TRBV28; clone size: -; D gene: TRBD1; CDR3 DNA: TGTGCCAGCATCCCGGGACAGGGGACCTACGAGCAGTACTTC; CDR3 protein: CASIPGQGTYEQYF
J gene: TRBJ1-4; V gene: TRBV5-8; clone size: few; D gene: TRBD1; CDR3 DNA: TGTGCCAGCAGCCGCAACTCAGGGGGGAATGAAAAACTGTTTTTT; CDR3 protein: CASSRNSGGNEKLFF
J gene: TRBJ1-1; V gene: TRBV13; clone size: few; D gene: TRBD1; CDR3 DNA: TGTGCCAGCAGCTTGGGTCGACAGGGGTATTCCACTGAAGCTTTCTTT; CDR3 protein: CASSLGRQGYSTEAFF
J gene: TRBJ2-1; V gene: TRBV2; clone size: -; D gene: TRBD2; CDR3 DNA: TGTGCCAGCAGTGGCGAGGCTAGCGGGGGTAATGAGCAGTTCTTC; CDR3 protein: CASSGEASGGNEQFF
J gene: TRBJ2-3; V gene: TRBV18; clone size: -; D gene: TRBD2; CDR3 DNA: TGTGCCAGCTCACCCCTTTCGGGGGGGCCGACAGATACGCAGTATTTT; CDR3 protein: CASSPLSGGPTDTQYF
J gene: TRBJ2-3; V gene: TRBV7-8; clone size: once; D gene: TRBD1; CDR3 DNA: TGTGCCAGCAGCCCGGGACAGGGACTCACAGATACGCAGTATTTT; CDR3 protein: CASSPGQGLTDTQYF
J gene: TRBJ2-7; V gene: TRBV4-1; clone size: -; D gene: TRBD2; CDR3 DNA: TGCGCCAGCAGCCTCGGGGGGGGCGTAAGCTTCTTCGAGCAGTACTTC; CDR3 protein: CASSLGGGVSFFEQYF
J gene: TRBJ1-1; V gene: TRBV7-2; clone size: few; D gene: -; CDR3 DNA: TGTGCCAGCAGCTTAGCTCGGGGGATAGGTACTGAAGCTTTCTTT; CDR3 protein: CASSLARGIGTEAFF
J gene: TRBJ2-7; V gene: TRBV27; clone size: few; D gene: TRBD1; CDR3 DNA: TGTGCCAGCAGTCCTAGTCGGACAGGGGGCGGGTTCTACGAGCAGTACTTC; CDR3 protein: CASSPSRTGGGFYEQYF
J gene: TRBJ2-1; V gene: TRBV21-1; clone size: -; D gene: -; CDR3 DNA: TGTGCCAGCGACAGGGACAATGAGCAGTTCTTC; CDR3 protein: CASDRDNEQFF
J gene: TRBJ2-7; V gene: TRBV29-1; clone size: once; D gene: TRBD1; CDR3 DNA: TGCAGCGTCCTACAGGGGAACCGTTACGAGCAGTACTTC; CDR3 protein: CSVLQGNRYEQYF
J gene: TRBJ2-7; V gene: TRBV13; clone size: -; D gene: -; CDR3 DNA: TGTGCCAGCAGCCCAACCGGTGGGGCCCTCTACGAGCAGTACTTC; CDR3 protein: CASSPTGGALYEQYF
J gene: TRBJ1-6; V gene: TRBV2; clone size: few; D gene: -; CDR3 DNA: TGTGCCAGCAGTGCACTTACAGGGTGGAATTCACCCCTCCACTTT; CDR3 protein: CASSALTGWNSPLHF
J gene: TRBJ2-7; V gene: TRBV12-5; clone size: -; D gene: -; CDR3 DNA: TGTGCTAGTGGTCCTAGGGAAGGGGCTTACGAGCAGTACTTC; CDR3 protein: CASGPREGAYEQYF
J gene: TRBJ2-2; V gene: TRBV7-9; clone size: -; D gene: -; CDR3 DNA: TGTGCCAGCAGCTTAGATAGCACCGGGGAGCTGTTTTTT; CDR3 protein: CASSLDSTGELFF
J gene: TRBJ1-1; V gene: TRBV7-9; clone size: -; D gene: TRBD1; CDR3 DNA: TGTGCCAGCAGCTTAGGCGCCGGGACAGGGGGCGAAGCTTTCTTT; CDR3 protein: CASSLGAGTGGEAFF
J gene: TRBJ1-6; V gene: TRBV19; clone size: -; D gene: -; CDR3 DNA: TGTGCCAGTAGTATAAGGTCCCTCGTAACGGAGAATTCACCCCTCCACTTT; CDR3 protein: CASSIRSLVTENSPLHF
J gene: TRBJ1-2; V gene: TRBV28; clone size: few; D gene: TRBD1; CDR3 DNA: TGTGCCAGCAGTTTGGGCGTGGGTGGTGGGACAGGGGGAAACTATGGCTACACCTTC; CDR3 protein: CASSLGVGGGTGGNYGYTF
J gene: TRBJ2-7; V gene: TRBV7-6; clone size: few; D gene: -; CDR3 DNA: TGTGCCAGCAGCCCAGAGGCAGGGGCAAACGAGCAGTACTTC; CDR3 protein: CASSPEAGANEQYF
J gene: TRBJ1-1; V gene: TRBV30; clone size: -; D gene: -; CDR3 DNA: TGTGCCTGGAGGGGGGGGTGGGGAGCTTTCTTT; CDR3 protein: CAWRGGWGAFF
J gene: TRBJ1-2; V gene: TRBV9; clone size: -; D gene: TRBD1; CDR3 DNA: TGTGCCAGCTGGACAGGGAGGGATGGCTACACCTTC; CDR3 protein: CASWTGRDGYTF
J gene: TRBJ2-7; V gene: TRBV6-5; clone size: -; D gene: -; CDR3 DNA: TGTGCCAGCAGTTACTCAAGGTCCAGGGACTACGAGCAGTACTTC; CDR3 protein: CASSYSRSRDYEQYF
J gene: TRBJ1-2; V gene: TRBV5-1; clone size: -; D gene: -; CDR3 DNA: TGCGCCAGCACCGCCTCGGGGAGCTATGGCTACACCTTC; CDR3 protein: CASTASGSYGYTF
J gene: TRBJ2-3; V gene: TRBV5-4; clone size: few; D gene: -; CDR3 DNA: TGTGCCAGCAGCTTGGCGGGGGTGGGTTCCACAGATACGCAGTATTTT; CDR3 protein: CASSLAGVGSTDTQYF
J gene: TRBJ1-4; V gene: TRBV2; clone size: -; D gene: -; CDR3 DNA: TGTGCCAGCAGTGACAGTCCTGAAAAACTGTTTTTT; CDR3 protein: CASSDSPEKLFF
J gene: TRBJ1-1; V gene: TRBV6-5; clone size: -; D gene: -; CDR3 DNA: TGTGCCAGCAGTTACGGGGGGAATGCTGAAGCTTTCTTT; CDR3 protein: CASSYGGNAEAFF
J gene: TRBJ1-5; V gene: TRBV4-1; clone size: -; D gene: -; CDR3 DNA: TGCGCCAGCAGCCAAGAGGGGGGAACTTATAGCAATCAGCCCCAGCATTTT; CDR3 protein: CASSQEGGTYSNQPQHF
J gene: TRBJ2-7; V gene: TRBV14; clone size: -; D gene: -; CDR3 DNA: TGTGCCAGCAGCCAAGACCTGGTAGCCTCCAGCTCCTACGAGCAGTACTTC; CDR3 protein: CASSQDLVASSSYEQYF
J gene: TRBJ2-2; V gene: TRBV1; clone size: -; D gene: -; CDR3 DNA: TGCACCAGCAGCCTCGACTGGTCGTGCACCGGGGAGCTGTTTTTT; CDR3 protein: CTSSLDWSCTGELFF
J gene: TRBJ2-2; V gene: TRBV4-3; clone size: -; D gene: TRBD2; CDR3 DNA: TGCGCCAGCAGCCAAGATTCCCCGGGACTAGCGGGGGGGCGCGGGGAGCTGTTTTTT; CDR3 protein: CASSQDSPGLAGGRGELFF
J gene: TRBJ2-5; V gene: TRBV7-9; clone size: -; D gene: TRBD2; CDR3 DNA: TGTGCCAGCAGCCTCGGGGGGGAAGAGACCCAGTACTTC; CDR3 protein: CASSLGGEETQYF
J gene: TRBJ2-7; V gene: TRBV6-6; clone size: -; D gene: TRBD1; CDR3 DNA: TGTGCCAGCAGTCCCCCACAGGGGCCCATCTCCTACGAGCAGTACTTC; CDR3 protein: CASSPPQGPISYEQYF
J gene: TRBJ2-2; V gene: TRBV5-4; clone size: -; D gene: -; CDR3 DNA: TGTGCCAGCAGCGGTATGCAGGGCGACACCGGGGAGCTGTTTTTT; CDR3 protein: CASSGMQGDTGELFF
J gene: TRBJ1-2; V gene: TRBV7-9; clone size: once; D gene: TRBD1; CDR3 DNA: TGTTCCAGCAGCCTCCAGGGGGTTGGCTACACCTTC; CDR3 protein: CSSSLQGVGYTF
J gene: TRBJ2-1; V gene: TRBV4-1; clone size: -; D gene: -; CDR3 DNA: TGCGCCAGCAGCCAAGATCCGGGATCCTTCAATGAGCAGTTCTTC; CDR3 protein: CASSQDPGSFNEQFF
J gene: TRBJ1-2; V gene: TRBV28; clone size: -; D gene: TRBD1; CDR3 DNA: TGTGCCAGCAGTTTAAGACAGGGTCCTGGCTACACCTTC; CDR3 protein: CASSLRQGPGYTF
J gene: TRBJ1-1; V gene: TRBV28; clone size: -; D gene: -; CDR3 DNA: TGTGCCAGCGTCACAGCCACCACTGAAGCTTTCTTT; CDR3 protein: CASVTATTEAFF
J gene: TRBJ1-5; V gene: TRBV28; clone size: -; D gene: TRBD1; CDR3 DNA: TGTGCCAGCAGTTTGAACAGGGGAAGCAATCAGCCCCAGCATTTT; CDR3 protein: CASSLNRGSNQPQHF
J gene: TRBJ2-3; V gene: TRBV4-3; clone size: -; D gene: TRBD1; CDR3 DNA: TGCGCCAGCAGCCCCTCGGGACAGGCCGGGGCAGATACGCAGTATTTT; CDR3 protein: CASSPSGQAGADTQYF
J gene: TRBJ2-5; V gene: TRBV5-6; clone size: -; D gene: -; CDR3 DNA: TGTGCCAGCAGCGCGGGATTTCAAGAGACCCAGTACTTC; CDR3 protein: CASSAGFQETQYF
J gene: TRBJ2-7; V gene: TRBV28; clone size: -; D gene: -; CDR3 DNA: TGTGCCAGCAGTTCCCCGAATGGACACTACGAGCAGTACTTC; CDR3 protein: CASSSPNGHYEQYF